This T cell receptor (beta chain) was observed in a study of memory CD4+ T cells and cytomegalovirus serostatus. This CDR3 has 14 residues. J gave up 4 bases and V 5 bases, and 3 bases lay outside the gene matches. Germline loops: CDR1 SQVTM, CDR2 ANQGSEA. The sort gate was single viable CD3+CD4+CD8-CD45RO+ cells for memory CD4+ T cells. Produced via immunoSEQ multiplex PCR; TCRdb's table is partial and in-frame only. The top ten hold 0.77% of the sample, which has some 47,000 clones, 75% to 85% seen once. The sample was memory CD4+ T cells from blood. The V and J genes are TRBV29-1 and TRBJ2-2; the match to TRBD2 covers 11 bases. The source of this sequence is an adult in good health and CMV-seronegative. CDR3: CSVLGTSGTGELFF. CDR3 nucleotide sequence: TGCAGCGTTCTCGGGACTAGCGGCACCGGGGAGCTGTTTTTT.